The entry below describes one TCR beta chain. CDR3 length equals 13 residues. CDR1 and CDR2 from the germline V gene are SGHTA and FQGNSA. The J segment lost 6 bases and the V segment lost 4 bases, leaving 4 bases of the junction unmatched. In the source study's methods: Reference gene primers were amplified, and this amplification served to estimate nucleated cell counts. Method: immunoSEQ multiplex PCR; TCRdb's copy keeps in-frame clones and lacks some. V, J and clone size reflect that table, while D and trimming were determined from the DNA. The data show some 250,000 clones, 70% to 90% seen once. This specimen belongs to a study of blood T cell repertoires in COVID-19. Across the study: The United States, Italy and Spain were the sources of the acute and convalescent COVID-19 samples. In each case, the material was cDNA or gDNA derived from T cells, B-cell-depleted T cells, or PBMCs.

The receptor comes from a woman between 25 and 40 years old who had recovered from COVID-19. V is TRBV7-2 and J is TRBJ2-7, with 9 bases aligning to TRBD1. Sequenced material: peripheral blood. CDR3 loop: CASSSTGGGEQYF. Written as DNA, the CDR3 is TGTGCCAGCAGCTCAACAGGGGGCGGCGAGCAGTACTTC.